The sequence of this T cell receptor (beta chain) was determined in a study of T cell responses to AZD1222 COVID-19 vaccine. In germline, CDR1 is SGHAT, CDR2 FQNNGV. The V and J ends lost 0 bases and 0 bases respectively, with 6 bases between them. The CDR3 contains 15 residues. Method: immunoSEQ multiplex PCR; TCRdb's copy keeps in-frame clones and lacks some. The sample shows approximately 130,000 clones, around nine tenths of them seen only once. The V gene is TRBV11-2, the J gene TRBJ1-5; no definite D call. This clonotype was obtained from an adult in good health. The specimen was peripheral blood, collected on day 0 of AZD1222 vaccination. The CDR3 nucleotides are TGTGCCAGCAGCTTAGAGTCGTCTAGCAATCAGCCCCAGCATTTT. It yields the protein CASSLESSSNQPQHF.